The clone carrying this T cell receptor beta chain has only one observation. This record belongs to a study of shared clonotypes between healthy human individuals. The CDR3 has 14 amino acids. Trimming took off 10 bases at V and 8 bases at J, with 20 bases between the two ends. CDR1 SGHVS and CDR2 FQNEAQ come from the germline V gene. The repertoire was sequenced with immunoSEQ multiplex PCR; TCRdb's copy has only in-frame clones and lacks some. The sample lists approximately 1,000,000 clones, roughly 80% seen once, with more than 0.85% in the top ten. This TCR was sampled from a man younger than 35 in good health. Some clones in this sample may be carry-over from other donors' samples. Sequenced material: memory CD4+ T cells from PBMCs. Subset in this sample: CD45RA-negative fraction. The gene calls are TRBV7-8 and TRBJ1-4; TRBD1 might be the D (5 bases). CDR3 DNA sequence: TGTGCCACCTCGAGCCGGGGACGAGGGGAAAAACTGTTTTTT. Its translation is CATSSRGRGEKLFF.